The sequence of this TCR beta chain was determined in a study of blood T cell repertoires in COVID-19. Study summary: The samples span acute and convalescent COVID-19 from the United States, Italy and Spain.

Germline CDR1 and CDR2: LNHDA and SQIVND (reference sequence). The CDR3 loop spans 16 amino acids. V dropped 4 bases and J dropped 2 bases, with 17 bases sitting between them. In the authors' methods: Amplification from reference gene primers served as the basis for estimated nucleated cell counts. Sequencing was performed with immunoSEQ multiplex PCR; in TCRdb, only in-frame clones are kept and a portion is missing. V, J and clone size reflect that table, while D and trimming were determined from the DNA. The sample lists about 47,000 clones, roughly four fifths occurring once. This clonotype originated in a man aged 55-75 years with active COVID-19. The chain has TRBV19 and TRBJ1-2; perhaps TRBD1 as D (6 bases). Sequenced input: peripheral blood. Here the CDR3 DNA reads TGTGCCAGTAGTAACCTGCTAGGGGGTCACAACTATGGCTACACCTTC. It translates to CASSNLLGGHNYGYTF. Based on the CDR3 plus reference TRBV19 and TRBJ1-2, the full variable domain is DGGITQSPKYLFRKEGQNVTLSCEQNLNHDAMYWYRQDPGQGLRLIYYSQIVNDFQKGDIAEGYSVSREKKESFPLTVTSAQKNPTAFYLCASSNLLGGHNYGYTFGSGTRLTVV.